The source of this TCR beta chain is a study of shared clonotypes between healthy human individuals. Measured with immunoSEQ multiplex PCR; TCRdb has only the in-frame clones, and not every one. This table holds millions of clones, about 95% found once. Positive CCR7 selection of CD45RO-negative cells yielded the naive CD8 cells, and terminally differentiated effector memory CD45RA+ cells were excluded. This CDR3 is 11 amino acids long. CDR1 is DFQATT and CDR2 is SNEGSKA in the germline V gene (reference sequence). Trimming cost V 4 bases and J 11 bases, with 11 bases left between them. This sequence joins TRBV20-1 and TRBJ1-4; D unclear. What was sequenced was naive CD8+ T cells sorted from blood. The receptor was derived from a man between 18 and 29 years old in good health. The CDR3 is CSAIWGDKLFF. The CDR3 DNA follows: TGCAGTGCTATATGGGGAGACAAACTGTTTTTT.